This T cell receptor (beta chain) derives from a study of T cell responses to AZD1222 COVID-19 vaccine. Findings of the study overall: Donors were chiefly white British, with a greater number of females, and clonal diversity was perhaps underestimated.

Repertoires were generated with immunoSEQ multiplex PCR, while TCRdb's copy carries only in-frame clones and drops some. The table lists some 120,000 clones, 70% to 90% of them singletons. The CDR3 has 15 residues. V was pared by 0 bases and J by 7 bases, with 11 bases between. CDR1 is SGHKS and CDR2 is YYEKEE in the germline V gene (reference sequence). On this clone itself: What it binds is unknown.

The V gene is TRBV5-5, the J gene TRBJ1-6; D is possibly TRBD1 (5 bases). The sequence was obtained from an adult in good health. The sample was peripheral blood, taken on day 0 of AZD1222 vaccination. The CDR3 region is CASSLESGANSPLHF. The CDR3 bases are TGTGCCAGCAGCTTGGAGTCCGGGGCCAATTCACCCCTCCACTTT. The whole variable domain, remainder taken from reference TRBV5-5 and TRBJ1-6, is DAGVTQSPTHLIKTRGQQVTLRCSPISGHKSVSWYQQVLGQGPQFIFQYYEKEERGRGNFPDRFSARQFPNYSSELNVNALLLGDSALYLCASSLESGANSPLHFGNGTRLTVT.